The rows below give T cell receptor beta chains drawn from one sample of a study of blood T cell repertoires in COVID-19. TCRdb keeps only in-frame clones here, not all; method: immunoSEQ multiplex PCR. The sample has about 370,000 clones, about 89% seen once. Input material: peripheral blood. The receptors here all came from a woman aged 25 to 39 with COVID-19, enrolled during active disease. Both conserved end residues are part of each CDR3. The order of the fields is V gene, CDR3 protein.

V gene: TRBV28; CDR3 protein: CASSFPRTPYEQYF
V gene: TRBV11-3; CDR3 protein: CASSLDPDSPLHF
V gene: TRBV28; CDR3 protein: CASSLRSPRQREPHEQYF
V gene: TRBV5-4; CDR3 protein: CASSNRGMSQETQYF
V gene: TRBV11-2; CDR3 protein: CASSRAGTSGFEQYF
V gene: TRBV7-2; CDR3 protein: CASSPPSQEQYF
V gene: TRBV29-1; CDR3 protein: CSVPGGQTYGYTF
V gene: TRBV10-3; CDR3 protein: CAIRASVGTDTQYF
V gene: TRBV30; CDR3 protein: CAWSVQGDLWYF
V gene: TRBV12-3/TRBV12-4; CDR3 protein: CASSLVEIRELFF
V gene: TRBV18; CDR3 protein: CASSPFRETQYF
V gene: TRBV28; CDR3 protein: CASSPGQHYGYTF
V gene: TRBV7-6; CDR3 protein: CASSPRTGRDYEQYF
V gene: TRBV6-6; CDR3 protein: CASSRFAGRSYEQYF
V gene: TRBV4-1; CDR3 protein: CASSQVQAASYNEQFF
V gene: TRBV24-1; CDR3 protein: CATSHRGFYGYTF
V gene: TRBV28; CDR3 protein: CASSPGQRNQPQHF
V gene: TRBV5-1; CDR3 protein: CASTWGEWNTEAFF
V gene: TRBV29-1; CDR3 protein: CSVPGAGAETQYF
V gene: TRBV10-3; CDR3 protein: CAINGDTDTQFF
V gene: TRBV3-1/TRBV3-2; CDR3 protein: CASSQTSGGAYEQYF
V gene: TRBV9; CDR3 protein: CASSPGEGWNQPQHF
V gene: TRBV27; CDR3 protein: CASSSLGLVYEQYF
V gene: TRBV11-3; CDR3 protein: CASSPGGSGTGELFF
V gene: TRBV2; CDR3 protein: CASRGTPGKGPQHF
V gene: TRBV7-2; CDR3 protein: CASSLGSAGANTEAFF
V gene: TRBV7-2; CDR3 protein: CASSLVFQRGYNEQFF
V gene: TRBV19; CDR3 protein: CASSIQGGSNGYTF